This T cell receptor beta chain originates from a study of T cells in Graves' hyperthyroidism and ophthalmopathy. Study-level points and caveats: Researchers found most expanded thyroid clonotypes above 0.001 in blood as well.

The germline V gene has CDR1 LGHNA and CDR2 YNFKEQ. Trimming pared 3 bases from V and 4 bases from J, leaving 15 bases between. The CDR3 contains 15 residues. Stable disease denoted Graves' hyperthyroidism without ophthalmopathy progression within 18 months. Patients aged 18 to 65 with hyperthyroidism were newly diagnosed, with duration under 2 months. Criteria for exclusion of patients were uncontrolled infection, other autoimmune disease, pregnancy or lactation. Remarks on this clonotype: The antigen is not known.

Amplification targeted TCR beta CDR3 regions from RNA transcripts. TCR CDR3 underwent first-round RT-PCR with the HTBI primer set. MiXCR, applied by TCRdb to the multiplex PCR reads, yields one record per CDR3 protein. This sample has about 540,000 distinct CDR3 sequences; roughly 50% occur once, and the top ten carry just over 8%. This chain links TRBV4-2 with TRBJ1-1, with D possibly TRBD1 on 5 matching bases. This TCR was sampled from a woman under 30 with Graves' hyperthyroidism. What was sequenced was peripheral blood or thyroid tissue (not recorded which). The CDR3 loop reads CASSHSTVGGTEAFF. CDR3 nucleotides: TGTGCCAGCAGCCATAGTACAGTGGGGGGCACTGAAGCTTTCTTT.